These 27 T cell receptor beta chains were sequenced from one sample in a study of regulatory T cells in long-lasting Graves disease. This sample's time point: persistent/refractory GD, antithyroid drugs over 5 years with positive TRAb. PBMC RNA was the source of the TCR library. Combining iRepertoire HTBI primers with Arm-PCR of CDR3 regions, the authors built TCR beta libraries. Each CDR3 protein is one row after TCRdb ran MiXCR on the multiplex PCR reads. Here the sample spans about 470,000 distinct CDR3 sequences, roughly 20% being singletons. The sequencing here drew on peripheral blood mononuclear cells (PBMCs), taken when the disease was refractory, from a patient treated with antithyroid drugs. Every receptor here comes from a female donor with Graves disease.

The chain links TRBV13 to TRBJ2-4, with 10 bases that match TRBD2. V trimming: 7 bases; J trimming: 9 bases; junction bases outside the gene matches: 12. This CDR3 contains 15 residues. From germline, CDR1 is PRHDT and CDR2 FYEKMQ (reference sequence). The CDR3 DNA reads as TGTGCCAGCATAGAGACCGGGACTAGCGATAGCATTCAGTACTTC. It yields the protein CASIETGTSDSIQYF.

There are many counts of this clonotype. The chain joins TRBV6-1 to TRBJ1-5, with TRBD1 matching over 9 bases. The CDR3 sequence is 16 residues long. V dropped 4 bases and J dropped 8; count of bases not matched to a gene: 12. Germline V gives CDR1 MNHNS, CDR2 SASEGT. CDR3 in amino acids: CASSGEQGARQKPQHF. CDR3 nucleotide sequence: TGTGCCAGCAGTGGGGAACAGGGGGCGCGGCAGAAGCCCCAGCATTTT.

This clonotype has a count of ten or more. The rearrangement links TRBV28 to TRBJ1-4; TRBD1 aligns across 7 bases. This CDR3 comprises 13 residues. The J segment lost 0 bases and the V segment lost 10 bases, leaving 2 bases of the junction unmatched. CDR1 MDHEN and CDR2 SYDVKM come from the germline V gene. The CDR3 DNA follows: TGTGCCACCGGGACAGCAACTAATGAAAAACTGTTTTTT. It is translated as CATGTATNEKLFF.

This clonotype was seen repeatedly, ten times or more. The chain joins TRBV28 to TRBJ2-1; weak D call: TRBD2 (6 bases). In germline, CDR1 is MDHEN, CDR2 SYDVKM. The CDR3 spans 16 residues. V lost 2 bases, J lost 3 bases, and 14 bases lay in between. The CDR3 reads CASSLVGGGVYNEQFF. The CDR3 DNA reads TGTGCCAGCAGTTTAGTCGGCGGCGGGGTCTACAATGAGCAGTTCTTC.

This clonotype was detected many times. The chain uses TRBV12-3 or TRBV12-4 and TRBJ2-5, with D uncertain. V lost 5 bases, J lost 2 bases, and 3 bases lay in between. The CDR3 extends over 11 amino acids. The CDR3 loop reads CASSVQETQYF. The CDR3 bases are TGTGCCAGCAGTGTACAAGAGACCCAGTACTTC.

V gene TRBV5-5 combines with J gene TRBJ1-3, with D possibly matching TRBD1 (5 bases). The CDR3 extends over 16 amino acids. The V and J ends lost 0 bases and 5 bases respectively, with 15 bases between them. Germline V gene lookup returns CDR1 SGHKS and CDR2 YYEKEE (reference sequence). CDR3 coding DNA: TGTGCCAGCAGCTTGGTAGGGGTAACCGGACGAAACACCATATATTTT. It yields the protein CASSLVGVTGRNTIYF.

There are many counts of this clonotype. The genes are TRBV28 and TRBJ1-3, with D maybe TRBD1 (5 bases). V was pared by 6 bases and J by 0 bases, with 12 bases between. Germline-derived CDR1 and CDR2 are MDHEN and SYDVKM. The CDR3 covers 15 residues. The CDR3 DNA is TGTGCCAGCAGCCGCCGGACAAGCTCTGGAAACACCATATATTTT. Protein: CASSRRTSSGNTIYF.

Of note for this clonotype: This may be a read error, as it is one base from a much larger clone. The chain couples TRBV6-2 or TRBV6-3 to TRBJ2-5; 11 bases agree with TRBD2. The germline V gene encodes CDR1 MNHEY and CDR2 SVGEGT. The V gene end was trimmed by 5 bases and the J gene end by 1 base; junction bases not matched to a gene: 12. The length of the CDR3 is 18 residues. The CDR3 DNA follows: TGTGCCAGCAGTGAAGTCTTAACTAGCGGGGGAGCCCAAGAGACCCAGTACTTC. This sequence encodes CASSEVLTSGGAQETQYF.

This clonotype was recorded a few times. The CDR3 DNA reads TGTGCCACCGGGGGGGGGAACACCGGGGAGCTGTTTTTT. Translated, it gives CATGGGNTGELFF. The rearrangement links TRBV28 to TRBJ2-2, with 8 positions matching TRBD2. V lost 10 bases to trimming and J lost 1 base; unmatched junction nucleotides: 2. Germline V CDR1 and CDR2: MDHEN, SYDVKM. The CDR3 extends over 13 amino acids.

This clonotype has more than one count but fewer than ten. A far larger clone is a single base away, which makes a read error likely. The CDR3 spells CASSRDRGEQYF. The CDR3 nucleotides are TGTGCCAGCAGCCGGGACAGGGGCGAGCAGTACTTC. The rearrangement uses TRBV5-5 and TRBJ2-7; 10 nucleotides align to TRBD1. The CDR3 covers 12 residues. Trimming cost V 4 bases and J 6 bases; bases outside gene matches: 1. The germline gives CDR1 SGHKS, CDR2 YYEKEE (reference sequence).

This clonotype was observed at least ten times. V and J are TRBV27 and TRBJ1-2; 8 bases agree with TRBD1. The CDR3 runs 15 residues. With 5 bases clipped from V and 6 bases from J, the junction kept 11 bases outside the gene matches. Germline V gives CDR1 MNHEY, CDR2 SMNVEV (reference sequence). CDR3 nucleotides: TGTGCCAGCAGTCCTTCAGCCACAGGGGGAAATGGCTACACCTTC. Protein sequence: CASSPSATGGNGYTF.

Comment on this clonotype: The junction shows a germline mismatch at one end, possibly a read error. This chain uses TRBV6-2 or TRBV6-3 with TRBJ2-7; D is unresolved. The CDR3 is 13 amino acids. CDR1 is MNHEY and CDR2 is SVGEGT in the germline V gene. CDR3 protein: CASSYERTYGQYF. Here the CDR3 DNA reads TGTGCCAGCAGTTACGAACGGACCTACGGGCAGTACTTC.

This clonotype was detected many times. The chain recombines TRBV13 with TRBJ1-2; TRBD1 matches 8 bases. The CDR3 totals 13 residues. V shed 3 bases and J 12 bases; nucleotides not matched to a gene: 9. Germline loops: CDR1 PRHDT, CDR2 FYEKMQ (reference sequence). CDR3 in DNA: TGTGCCAGCAGCTTGGGGACAGGCCTAATCAACACCTTC. Protein product: CASSLGTGLINTF.

This clonotype was recorded many times. The chain is built from TRBV11-2 and TRBJ2-1; D is ambiguous. The germline V gene has CDR1 SGHAT and CDR2 FQNNGV. The CDR3 is 14 residues long. Trimming cost V 1 base and J 8 bases, with 12 bases left between them. DNA of the CDR3: TGTGCCAGCAGCTTAGGGGCCAGGAAGGATGAGCAGTTCTTC. Translating it yields CASSLGARKDEQFF.

This clonotype was observed a few times. CDR3 sequence: CASSYECRRQSQETQYF. The CDR3 DNA reads TGTGCCAGCAGTTATGAGTGTCGTAGACAGAGTCAAGAGACCCAGTACTTC. The chain uses TRBV6-9 and TRBJ2-5; a possible D gene is TRBD1 (5 bases). Germline V gene sequence: CDR1 MNHGY, CDR2 SVAAGI. This CDR3 region has 17 residues. Trimming shortened V by 2 bases and J by 2 bases, and 18 bases separated the two germline ends.

This clonotype came up a few times. The chain recombines TRBV19 with TRBJ2-5; 13 bases are a match to TRBD2. V trimming: 6 bases; J trimming: 4 bases; junction bases outside the gene matches: 5. CDR3 length equals 15 residues. CDR1 is LNHDA, CDR2 SQIVND, per germline (reference sequence). CDR3 sequence reads: CASRRLAGGAETQYF. The CDR3 nucleotides read TGTGCCAGTAGAAGACTAGCGGGAGGTGCAGAGACCCAGTACTTC.

In its sample, this clonotype was seen many times. V gene TRBV5-1 combines with J gene TRBJ1-1; TRBD1 aligns across 7 bases. The CDR3 contains 17 residues. Unmatched junction bases numbered 14, after V lost 3 bases and J lost 3 bases. The V gene's germline CDR1 is SGHRS and CDR2 YFSETQ. The CDR3 loop is CASSSGNTGAQHTEAFF. In DNA, the CDR3 is TGCGCCAGCAGCTCAGGAAACACAGGGGCTCAACACACTGAAGCTTTCTTT.

On this clonotype itself: A read error may account for a junction end that differs from germline. CDR3 region: CASSHWDRDVHF. The DNA for the CDR3 is TGCGCCAGCAGCCATTGGGACAGGGATGTGCACTTC. The rearrangement uses TRBV4-1 and TRBJ2-7, with 9 positions matching TRBD1. The CDR3 consists of 12 residues. Germline V gene lookup returns CDR1 MGHRA and CDR2 YSYEKL.

The chain combines TRBV6-9 with TRBJ2-1; D is unresolved. Germline CDR1 is MNHGY and CDR2 is SVAAGI. This CDR3 region has 13 residues. Trimming pared 4 bases from V and 5 bases from J, leaving 9 bases between. The CDR3 region has the DNA TGTGCCAGCAGTTCCCTCGGAAACAATGAGCAGTTCTTC. Encoded protein: CASSSLGNNEQFF.

CDR3 coding DNA: TGTGCCAGCAGGACACTAGCGGGAGTGGGCAATGAGCAGTTCTTC. Translating it yields CASRTLAGVGNEQFF. This chain joins TRBV6-2 or TRBV6-3 and TRBJ2-1; 11 positions agree with TRBD2. J lost 6 bases, V lost 6 bases, and 7 bases had no gene match. Per germline, CDR1 MNHEY and CDR2 SVGEGT. CDR3 length equals 15 residues.

The V gene is TRBV29-1, the J gene TRBJ1-2, with TRBD1 as a possible D gene (6 bases). The CDR3 totals 11 residues. V was pared by 7 bases and J by 8 bases, with 14 bases between. CDR1 and CDR2 (germline): SQVTM, ANQGSEA. CDR3 bases: TGCAGCGCAGACTTGGGGGCGGGCTACACCTTC. Translating gives CSADLGAGYTF.

The chain links TRBV5-1 to TRBJ2-3, with a weak D call TRBD2 (6 bases). Trimming stripped 4 bases from V and 0 bases from J, with 15 bases between. Germline CDR1 and CDR2: SGHRS and YFSETQ. CDR3 length: 16 amino acids. The CDR3 region is CASSQPPGLSTDTQYF. Written as DNA, the CDR3 is TGCGCCAGCAGCCAACCACCGGGACTTAGCACAGATACGCAGTATTTT.

The table lists this clonotype with many counts. The rearrangement links TRBV12-3 or TRBV12-4 to TRBJ1-1; D ambiguous. The CDR3 is 13 residues long. Trimming shortened V by 2 bases and J by 3 bases, and 7 bases separated the two germline ends. As DNA, the CDR3 is TGTGCCAGCAGTTTAATTGAAGACACTGAAGCTTTCTTT. Its protein is CASSLIEDTEAFF.

In its sample, this clonotype was seen once. J is TRBJ2-1 and V is TRBV28; TRBD2 might be the D (6 bases). This CDR3 has 13 amino acids. Trimming removed 6 bases from V and 8 bases from J, with 14 bases in between. CDR1 and CDR2 from the germline V gene are MDHEN and SYDVKM. The CDR3 here is CASSAEGTDEQFF. The CDR3 region has the DNA TGTGCCAGCAGCGCGGAGGGGACCGATGAGCAGTTCTTC.

The chain links TRBV24-1 to TRBJ1-5; 7 bases align to TRBD1. V shed 3 bases, J shed 16 bases, and the junction held 8 bases outside the gene matches. This CDR3 is 12 amino acids long. Germline values: CDR1 KGHDR, CDR2 SFDVKD. The CDR3 reads CATSDLRGASHF. Here the CDR3 DNA reads TGTGCCACCAGTGATCTCAGGGGGGCTTCACATTTT.

In regard to this clonotype: Possible read error: a much larger clone is one base away. V and J are TRBV9 and TRBJ2-5; 7 bases align to TRBD2. The CDR3 sequence is 15 residues long. Germline-derived CDR1 and CDR2 are SGDLS and YYNGEE. V lost 3 bases to trimming and J lost 4 bases; unmatched junction nucleotides: 9. The CDR3 spells CASSEAFLAGETQYF. The CDR3 nucleotides read TGTGCCAGCAGCGAGGCCTTTTTAGCGGGAGAGACCCAGTACTTC. Using reference TRBV9 and TRBJ2-5 for the parts outside the CDR3, the full variable domain is DSGVTQTPKHLITATGQRVTLRCSPRSGDLSVYWYQQSLDQGLQFLIQYYNGEERAKGNILERFSAQQFPDLHSELNLSSLELGDSALYFCASSEAFLAGETQYFGPGTRLLVL.

A note on this clonotype: A much larger clone lies one base from this, so it may be a read error. The chain joins TRBV6-1 to TRBJ1-1; D unclear. CDR3 length: 12 amino acids. Germline V lookup: CDR1 MNHNS, CDR2 SASEGT. V lost 10 bases, J lost 1 base, and 10 bases lay in between. CDR3 region: CANSLPNTEAFF. In DNA form, the CDR3 reads TGTGCCAACAGCTTGCCGAACACTGAAGCTTTCTTT.